This T cell receptor beta chain was profiled in a study of blood T cell repertoires in COVID-19. Assay used: immunoSEQ multiplex PCR; TCRdb lists only in-frame clones, some missing. This sample has under 300,000 clones, with 80% to 90% found just once. Germline lookup yields CDR1 SGHTA and CDR2 FQGNSA. V lost 2 bases, J lost 8 bases, and 18 bases lay in between. The CDR3 is 15 residues long. The V and J genes are TRBV7-2 and TRBJ1-2; D ambiguous. The receptor was derived from a woman in her 70s with acute or convalescent COVID-19. Input material: peripheral blood. In nucleotides, the CDR3 is TGTGCCAGCAGCTTATTAAGAGGGAGTCATGGGGGCTACACCTTC. As protein: CASSLLRGSHGGYTF.